This T cell receptor beta chain was sequenced in a study of CD8 T cells in Susac syndrome (dated by TCRdb to the late 2010s). Looking at the study overall: Whether CD8+ T cell activation and differentiation in Susac syndrome was antigen driven was tested using repertoire sequencing. Overall results and qualifications from the work: The number of individuals in the TCR sequencing and HLA analysis was acknowledged as relatively small.

Peripheral blood CD8+ and CD4+ T cells from healthy donors, Susac syndrome patients and multiple sclerosis patients were profiled using high-throughput TCR beta sequencing. The multiple sclerosis controls were treatment-naive patients whose relapsing-remitting disease, either stable or active, fulfilled the revised McDonald criteria. Bulk CD8+ and CD4+ T cells were purified by magnetic negative isolation, whereas CD8+ TEMRA cells were enriched by FACS. Blood was drawn into EDTA tubes, processed within 24 hours, and PBMCs were isolated by density gradient centrifugation. PBMCs intended for TCR sequencing were cryopreserved in liquid nitrogen and were subsequently thawed in a 37 degrees C water bath. Purity of sorted or isolated CD4+, CD8+ and CD8+ TEMRA cells was at least 90%. The CDR3 holds 14 amino acids from the cysteine to the phenylalanine. Only the CDR3 region is kept as DNA, spanning 42 bases read in frame from base 1. Trimming takes 1 base off V and 4 bases off J; junction bases not matched to a gene: 2.

This clonotype appeared a few times. The target of this receptor is not known. Qualities for individual bases were not recorded, and no much larger clone is one base off. RNA was extracted using the RNeasy kit, and roughly 0.5 to 1 ug of the RNA was reverse transcribed with random hexamers. TCR beta CDR3 regions were amplified with the immunoSEQ multiplex PCR assay covering 54 Vbeta and 13 Jbeta segments. PCR amplification bias was corrected using a synthetic template baseline for primer optimization and computational correction. Turning to the authors' computational methods: Reads were annotated to V, D and J genes per IMGT and analyzed with immunoSEQ Analyzer, keeping only productive sequences. To calculate clonality, Shannon entropy was normalized by log2 of the number of productive unique sequences and then subtracted from one. Public and private clones were assessed among the 100 most prevalent clones of each patient and control. Clones were defined as Susac-specific when absent from the healthy and MS cohorts, from approximately 1,100 published viral clones and from other ImmuneACCESS disease sequences. TCRdb passed the public sequencing reads through fastp at Q25 and MiXCR, retaining productive beta sequences. CDR3 protein duplicates are merged, each entry listing the most common genes and DNA. None of the V and J calls come from the authors' own analysis; TCRdb made them. The sample profile shows 300,000 or so distinct CDR3 sequences; approximately 90% of them were found once. The top ten constitute less than 0.08% of the sample.

The material sequenced was CD4+ T cells from PBMCs. The rearrangement combines TRBV12-3 or TRBV12-4 with TRBJ2-3, with 7 bases aligning to TRBD2. The sequence derives from a human donor with multiple sclerosis. The CDR3 is CASSLGGGPDTQYF. The nucleotide sequence is given as TGTGCCAGCAGTTTAGGCGGGGGTCCAGATACGCAGTATTTT.